Below, 31 T cell receptor beta chains from the same sample are listed, as sequenced in a study of Ad26.COV2.S vaccination and SARS-CoV-2 variants. The treatment denotes: some 19 received Ad26.COV2.S at low or high dose, single or two shots; roughly 5 received placebo; per-sample allocation not given. It was on day 63 after the first vaccine or placebo injection that samples were taken. Generated by immunoSEQ multiplex PCR, the TCRdb table keeps only in-frame clones and is missing some. The table includes roughly 420,000 clones, 85% to 90% detected once. Material: peripheral blood, obtained in a trial of Ad26.COV2.S vaccine versus placebo. These receptors were obtained from a person between 18 and 60 years old who received the Ad26.COV2.S COVID-19 vaccine or a placebo.

V gene TRBV5-1 combines with J gene TRBJ2-5; D unclear. Per germline, CDR1 SGHRS and CDR2 YFSETQ. The V end lost 0 bases, the J end lost 5 bases, and 11 bases lay between the germline ends. CDR3 length: 14 amino acids. The CDR3 DNA reads TGCGCCAGCAGCTTGGATCTGGGGATGGAGACCCAGTACTTC. This codes for CASSLDLGMETQYF.

The chain combines TRBV27 with TRBJ1-1; tentatively, D is TRBD1 (6 bases). Trimming took 6 bases from V and 2 from J, leaving 19 bases between them. There are 16 residues in the CDR3. CDR1 and CDR2 from the germline V gene are MNHEY and SMNVEV (reference sequence). CDR3 region: CASSHPPDRINTEAFF. The CDR3 DNA follows: TGTGCCAGCAGCCACCCCCCCGACAGGATTAACACTGAAGCTTTCTTT.

V gene TRBV6-5 combines with J gene TRBJ1-3; tentative D call: TRBD1 (5 bases). Germline assignment: CDR1 MNHEY and CDR2 SVGAGI. CDR3 length: 14 amino acids. V dropped 4 bases and J dropped 4 bases, with 11 bases sitting between them. The CDR3 nucleotides read TGTGCCAGCAGTTCAGGGAGAGGAGGAAACACCATATATTTT. Amino acids: CASSSGRGGNTIYF.

The CDR3 DNA is TGTGCCACAAGGACAGGGTCTACCTACGAGCAGTACTTC. Translated, it gives CATRTGSTYEQYF. V is TRBV15 and J is TRBJ2-7, with 8 bases identical to TRBD1. The germline V gene has CDR1 LNHNV and CDR2 YYDKDF (reference sequence). The CDR3 extends over 13 amino acids. V was clipped by 9 bases and J by 2 bases; unmatched bases: 6.

The chain has TRBV9 and TRBJ2-1; D is perhaps TRBD2 (6 bases). This CDR3 contains 15 residues. Trimming removed 1 base from V and 5 bases from J, with 13 bases in between. CDR1 is SGDLS and CDR2 is YYNGEE in the germline V gene. The CDR3 DNA reads as TGTGCCAGCAGCGTAACAGCGGACTATAACAATGAGCAGTTCTTC. Residues: CASSVTADYNNEQFF. Based on the CDR3 plus reference TRBV9 and TRBJ2-1, the full variable domain is DSGVTQTPKHLITATGQRVTLRCSPRSGDLSVYWYQQSLDQGLQFLIQYYNGEERAKGNILERFSAQQFPDLHSELNLSSLELGDSALYFCASSVTADYNNEQFFGPGTRLTVL.

This clone has just a few counts. Other DNA sequences from this sample encode an identical CDR3 as well. CDR3 amino acids: CASSLASGGETQYF. In nucleotides, the CDR3 is TGCGCCAGCAGCTTGGCCTCGGGGGGAGAGACCCAGTACTTC. The chain links TRBV5-1 to TRBJ2-5; TRBD2 aligns across 7 bases. The CDR3 has 14 residues. Trimming cost V 0 bases and J 4 bases; bases outside gene matches: 3. Germline V lookup: CDR1 SGHRS, CDR2 YFSETQ.

The table lists this clone with a count of one. The junction departs from the called germline gene at one end, perhaps through a read error. This chain joins TRBV11-2 and TRBJ2-1; D remains ambiguous. Germline V lookup: CDR1 SGHAT, CDR2 FQNNGV. CDR3 length: 11 amino acids. CDR3 residues: CASSLANEQFF. The DNA for the CDR3 is TGTGCCAGCAGTTTAGCTAATGAGCAGTTCTTC.

This chain connects TRBV7-2 to TRBJ2-6; D uncertain. Deletions cut 5 bases from V and 0 bases from J, with 8 bases between. This CDR3 spans 15 amino acids. Germline CDR1 SGHTA, CDR2 FQGNSA. The CDR3 sequence: CASSLPSSGANVLTF. The DNA of the CDR3 is TGTGCCAGCAGCCTGCCTAGCTCTGGGGCCAACGTCCTGACTTTC.

The rearrangement uses TRBV19 and TRBJ1-2; a possible D gene is TRBD1 (5 bases). V was trimmed by 0 bases and J by 1 base, leaving 9 bases between them. This CDR3 is 15 amino acids long. Germline V gives CDR1 LNHDA, CDR2 SQIVND (reference sequence). As DNA, the CDR3 is TGTGCCAGTAGTATAGACGGGACGGATAACTATGGCTACACCTTC. Translating it yields CASSIDGTDNYGYTF.

This chain joins TRBV6-2 or TRBV6-3 and TRBJ2-2, with TRBD2 matching 8 bases. CDR1 and CDR2 from the germline V gene are MNHEY and SVGEGT. This CDR3 is 14 amino acids long. V gave up 5 bases and J gave up 7 bases; unmatched junction bases: 6. DNA for the CDR3: TGTGCCAGCAGTCTCGCGGGGGGAGTCGGGGAGCTGTTTTTT. This codes for CASSLAGGVGELFF.

V and J are TRBV5-4 and TRBJ1-3; the D is unclear. From germline, CDR1 is SGHNT and CDR2 YYREEE (reference sequence). Trimming took off 6 bases at V and 2 bases at J, with 15 bases between the two ends. There are 15 residues in the CDR3. The CDR3 DNA follows: TGTGCCAGCACCCTTGGAGGCAACCCTGGAAACACCATATATTTT. Translating gives CASTLGGNPGNTIYF.

This clone was counted a few times. The chain uses TRBV20-1 and TRBJ1-2; D gene uncertain. The CDR3 contains 12 residues. Germline CDR1 reads DFQATT; CDR2 reads SNEGSKA (reference sequence). Trimming took 3 bases from V and 12 from J, leaving 17 bases between them. CDR3 nucleotide sequence: TGCAGTGCTAGTAAGAAACGGGGTCAGCACACCTTC. Encoded protein: CSASKKRGQHTF.

The chain uses TRBV7-3 and TRBJ2-1; TRBD1 is a possible D gene (6 bases). CDR1 SGHTA and CDR2 FQGTGA come from the germline V gene. This CDR3 region has 14 residues. Trimming cost V 5 bases and J 7 bases, with 15 bases left between them. The CDR3 protein is CASSTQGSGNEQFF. As DNA, the CDR3 is TGTGCCAGCAGCACACAGGGTTCGGGGAATGAGCAGTTCTTC.

The chain recombines TRBV7-3 with TRBJ2-1; 13 nucleotides line up with TRBD2. CDR3 length equals 16 residues. J gave up 5 bases and V 4 bases, and 5 bases lay outside the gene matches. The germline V gene encodes CDR1 SGHTA and CDR2 FQGTGA. DNA for the CDR3: TGTGCCAGCAGCTCACTCGGACTAGCGGGGGACAATGAGCAGTTCTTC. It codes for CASSSLGLAGDNEQFF.

This chain uses TRBV6-5 with TRBJ2-4; D unclear. Trimming left V 6 bases short and J 7 bases short, with 7 bases between. The V gene's germline CDR1 is MNHEY and CDR2 SVGAGI. The CDR3 totals 11 residues. Here the CDR3 reads CASRRYNIQYF. The CDR3 region has the DNA TGTGCCAGCAGGCGATATAACATTCAGTACTTC.

The J gene is TRBJ2-7, the V gene TRBV28, with 7 bases fitting TRBD2. The V gene's germline CDR1 is MDHEN and CDR2 SYDVKM. CDR3 length equals 16 residues. J lost 1 base, V lost 2 bases, and 8 bases had no gene match. This CDR3 reads CASSLAPSGASYEQYF. The CDR3 DNA reads TGTGCCAGCAGTTTAGCGCCCAGCGGGGCTTCCTACGAGCAGTACTTC.

The chain has TRBV7-9 and TRBJ2-1, with 9 bases lining up with TRBD1. V was pared by 8 bases and J by 3 bases, with 11 bases of the junction left unmatched. The CDR3 covers 16 residues. Germline CDR1 reads SEHNR; CDR2 reads FQNEAQ (reference sequence). The DNA for the CDR3 is TGTGCCAGCTGGGGGGCCCTGGGACAGGGCTACAATGAGCAGTTCTTC. Translated, it gives CASWGALGQGYNEQFF.

The gene calls are TRBV12-3 or TRBV12-4 and TRBJ2-1; D may be TRBD1 (6 bases). V was pared by 2 bases and J by 7 bases, with 9 bases between. CDR3 length equals 13 residues. CDR3 nucleotide sequence: TGTGCCAGCAGTTTAAACAGGGTAAATGAGCAGTTCTTC. Its translation: CASSLNRVNEQFF.

The CDR3 spells CASSQAGEGNPYEQYF. The CDR3 nucleotides read TGCGCCAGCAGCCAAGCTGGGGAGGGGAACCCCTACGAGCAGTACTTC. J is TRBJ2-7 and V is TRBV4-3, with 7 bases fitting TRBD2. V lost 1 base and J lost 2; bases outside the gene matches: 8. CDR1 LGHNA and CDR2 YSLEER come from the germline V gene. The CDR3 sequence is 16 residues long.

The chain links TRBV6-2 or TRBV6-3 to TRBJ1-2; D gene ambiguous. This CDR3 is built from 15 residues. Looked up from germline, CDR1 is MNHEY and CDR2 is SVGEGT. V was shortened by 3 bases and J by 4 bases, with 15 bases between the two germline ends. The CDR3 DNA reads TGTGCCAGCAGTTATTCTATCGGGAGGAGCTATGGCTACACCTTC. Its translation is CASSYSIGRSYGYTF.

This chain uses TRBV28 with TRBJ1-4; D is ambiguous. V was cut by 6 bases and J by 0 bases, with 8 bases left in between. From germline, CDR1 is MDHEN and CDR2 SYDVKM. This CDR3 has 14 amino acids. The CDR3 DNA follows: TGTGCCAGCAGACTACACGCAACTAATGAAAAACTGTTTTTT. Residues: CASRLHATNEKLFF.

This chain joins TRBV6-5 and TRBJ1-2, with 9 bases identical to TRBD1. J gave up 8 bases and V 8 bases, and 9 bases lay outside the gene matches. This CDR3 comprises 13 residues. CDR1 MNHEY and CDR2 SVGAGI come from the germline V gene. The CDR3 DNA reads TGTGCCAGCCGGGACAGGGAGGTGGAAGGCTACACCTTC. It is translated as CASRDREVEGYTF.

J is TRBJ2-7 and V is TRBV24-1; TRBD1 agrees at 10 bases. CDR3 size: 12 residues. Germline-derived CDR1 and CDR2 are KGHDR and SFDVKD. As DNA, the CDR3 is TGTAAAACTGGGACAGGGGCCTACGAGCAGTACTTC. Its protein product is CKTGTGAYEQYF.

The rearrangement links TRBV29-1 to TRBJ1-2; TRBD1 matches 7 bases. The CDR3 is 11 residues long. Germline V gene data show CDR1 as SQVTM and CDR2 as ANQGSEA. The trim removed 5 bases at V and 6 bases at J, leaving 3 bases unmatched. The CDR3 loop reads CSVRTGNGYTF. The DNA of the CDR3 is TGCAGCGTTCGGACAGGAAATGGCTACACCTTC.

The chain joins TRBV3-1 (or the pseudogene TRBV3-2) to TRBJ2-2; maybe TRBD1 (5 bases). This CDR3 has 16 residues. The V gene's germline CDR1 is LGHDT and CDR2 YNNKEL (reference sequence). V lost 0 bases to trimming and J lost 3 bases, with 11 bases between them. The CDR3 is CASSQDSDTDTGELFF. The DNA of the CDR3 is TGTGCCAGCAGCCAAGATTCGGACACGGACACCGGGGAGCTGTTTTTT.

The chain's CDR3 is CASSPIPGQSSRRTAQYF. In DNA form, the CDR3 reads TGCGCCAGCAGCCCCATCCCAGGACAGAGTTCGCGTCGGACGGCCCAGTACTTC. V usage is TRBV4-1 and J usage is TRBJ2-5; possible D gene TRBD1, 6 bases. This CDR3 has 18 residues. V lost 4 bases and J 9 bases, leaving 30 bases between the germline ends. From germline, CDR1 is MGHRA and CDR2 YSYEKL.

The chain has TRBV6-2 or TRBV6-3 and TRBJ2-2; TRBD1 matches at 10 bases. Germline CDR1 MNHEY, CDR2 SVGEGT. Trimming removed 3 bases from V and 0 bases from J; junction bases left unmatched: 10. This CDR3 has 19 residues. The CDR3 region is CASSYSGTGDLSNTGELFF. CDR3 nucleotides: TGTGCCAGCAGTTATTCCGGGACAGGGGATCTTTCGAACACCGGGGAGCTGTTTTTT.

The rearrangement uses TRBV15 and TRBJ2-2, with no clear D. The CDR3 length is 13 residues. CDR1 is LNHNV, CDR2 YYDKDF, per germline (reference sequence). V lost 6 bases and J 7 bases, leaving 12 bases between the germline ends. The CDR3 sequence: CATSVSTGGELFF. Here the CDR3 DNA reads TGTGCCACCAGTGTGTCTACCGGCGGGGAGCTGTTTTTT. The whole variable domain, remainder taken from reference TRBV15 and TRBJ2-2, is DAMVIQNPRYQVTQFGKPVTLSCSQTLNHNVMYWYQQKSSQAPKLLFHYYDKDFNNEADTPDNFQSRRPNTSFCFLDIRSPGLGDTAMYLCATSVSTGGELFFGEGSRLTVL.

The chain joins TRBV28 to TRBJ2-7; D may be TRBD2 (5 bases). CDR1 and CDR2 (germline): MDHEN, SYDVKM. CDR3 length: 15 amino acids. The germline V and J ends were trimmed by 2 bases and 2 bases, with 13 bases remaining between them. The CDR3 DNA sequence: TGTGCCAGCAGTTTAAGAGGGAAGCTGGCCTACGAGCAGTACTTC. Translated, it gives CASSLRGKLAYEQYF.

The V call is TRBV5-1, the J call TRBJ2-3, with a tentative D call TRBD1 (6 bases). CDR3 length: 14 amino acids. The V gene's germline CDR1 is SGHRS and CDR2 YFSETQ. Trimming shortened V by 7 bases and J by 6 bases, and 18 bases separated the two germline ends. CDR3 in amino acids: CASEPTGLGDTQYF. The CDR3 DNA is TGCGCCAGCGAACCCACAGGGCTTGGCGATACGCAGTATTTT.

The genes are TRBV7-3 and TRBJ2-7, with D perhaps matching TRBD2 (6 bases). Germline lookup yields CDR1 SGHTA and CDR2 FQGTGA. The CDR3 spans 14 residues. V dropped 5 bases and J dropped 3 bases, with 14 bases sitting between them. In nucleotides, the CDR3 is TGTGCCAGCAGCCCTACGGGGGAGTTCTACGAGCAGTACTTC. Translated: CASSPTGEFYEQYF.